This T cell receptor beta chain emerged from a study of preoperative IRX-2 immunotherapy in early breast cancer. Indicated treatment: preoperative locoregional IRX-2 cytokine immunotherapy. This phase Ib study tested locoregional IRX-2 cytokine immunotherapy given before surgery. The sample holds one count of this clone. Repertoires were generated with immunoSEQ multiplex PCR, while TCRdb's copy carries only in-frame clones and drops some. The table lists tens of thousands of clones, 80% to 85% of them singletons, with around 2.3% in the top ten. The ends were cut back, 0 bases at V and 4 bases at J, with 9 bases in the middle. This CDR3 contains 14 residues. CDR1 is LNHNV, CDR2 YYDKDF, per germline (reference sequence).

The sequences come from lymph node tissue, collected from a patient treated with IRX-2 immunotherapy. The V and J genes are TRBV15 and TRBJ1-2; D not resolved. This clonotype was obtained from a human donor with breast cancer. The CDR3: CATSRDYGVYGYTF. The CDR3 DNA follows: TGTGCCACCAGCAGAGATTACGGGGTCTATGGCTACACCTTC.